This T cell receptor beta chain was captured in a study of cytomegalovirus exposure and HLA in healthy donors. Study results and limitations: The sole available immune exposure information was CMV serostatus. Reported performance of the classifier showed diagnosis of cytomegalovirus status with high specificity and sensitivity.

This clone showed up just a few times. Antigen: not known. The CDR3 runs to 14 residues. Trimming at V came to 8 bases and at J to 7 bases, leaving 9 bases not matched to a gene. Germline loops: CDR1 SGHVS, CDR2 FNYEAQ. Vbeta (60) and Jbeta (13) primers were used in the PCR. Sequenced by immunoSEQ multiplex PCR; TCRdb stores in-frame clones only, minus some. The sample lists approximately 130,000 clones; roughly 9% were seen once. The TCR originated in a woman in her forties in good health and CMV-seropositive. The chain recombines TRBV7-6 with TRBJ1-4, with 8 bases lining up with TRBD1. The sample taken for sequencing was PBMCs. The CDR3 protein is CASSKGTGFEKLFF. The CDR3 bases are TGTGCCAGCTCCAAGGGGACAGGTTTTGAAAAACTGTTTTTT.